These 27 T cell receptor beta chains share one sample of origin, sequenced in a study of blood T cell repertoires in COVID-19. Profiled with immunoSEQ multiplex PCR; TCRdb holds only in-frame clones, not every one. Among under 250,000 clones listed, around 82% were seen once. Sequenced material: peripheral blood. All receptors come from a man aged 35-49 years with active or convalescent COVID-19.

This clone came up a few times. This chain links TRBV14 with TRBJ1-1, with TRBD1 matching 7 bases. The length of the CDR3 is 13 residues. V was clipped by 7 bases and J by 1 base; unmatched bases: 3. The V gene's germline CDR1 is SGHDN and CDR2 FVKESK. Written as DNA, the CDR3 is TGTGCCAGCATGGGACAGCCGAACACTGAAGCTTTCTTT. Residues: CASMGQPNTEAFF.

The chain has TRBV6-7 and TRBJ2-4; possibly TRBD2 for D (5 bases). Being an ORF, TRBV6-7 has a function that is uncertain. The V and J ends lost 2 bases and 0 bases respectively, with 11 bases between them. The CDR3 covers 16 residues. The CDR3 coding sequence is TGTGCCAGCAGTTACCGACTATTATTAGCCAAAAACATTCAGTACTTC. Amino acids: CASSYRLLLAKNIQYF.

CDR3 sequence (DNA): TGTGCCAGCAGTCCTCACATGACAGGGGGCTCAGGCGGGCAGTACTTC. This sequence encodes CASSPHMTGGSGGQYF. V gene TRBV27 combines with J gene TRBJ2-7, with 10 bases matching TRBD1. J gave up 9 bases and V 5 bases, and 16 bases lay outside the gene matches. This CDR3 contains 16 residues. Per germline, CDR1 MNHEY and CDR2 SMNVEV (reference sequence).

This sequence joins TRBV6-5 and TRBJ1-1; a possible D gene is TRBD1 (5 bases). CDR1 and CDR2 (germline): MNHEY, SVGAGI. Trimming stripped 7 bases from V and 6 bases from J, with 18 bases between. This CDR3 has 14 residues. The CDR3 here is CASTASGAGSEAFF. The CDR3 DNA reads TGTGCCAGCACCGCAAGCGGGGCAGGCTCTGAAGCTTTCTTT.

This clone has just one count. This sequence joins TRBV7-9 and TRBJ2-5, with 7 bases fitting TRBD1. J gave up 8 bases and V 8 bases, and 8 bases lay outside the gene matches. The CDR3 has 12 amino acids. Per the germline V gene, CDR1 is SEHNR and CDR2 is FQNEAQ (reference sequence). This chain's CDR3 is CASGRDSFTQYF. Written as DNA, the CDR3 is TGTGCCAGCGGCCGGGACAGCTTTACCCAGTACTTC. The full variable domain, in which reference TRBV7-9 and TRBJ2-5 provide the parts outside the CDR3, is DTGVSQNPRHKITKRGQNVTFRCDPISEHNRLYWYRQTLGQGPEFLTYFQNEAQLEKSRLLSDRFSAERPKGSFSTLEIQRTEQGDSAMYLCASGRDSFTQYFGPGTRLLVL.

This clone is large by share. The gene calls are TRBV11-2 and TRBJ2-7, with D possibly matching TRBD2 (6 bases). In germline, CDR1 is SGHAT, CDR2 FQNNGV. The germline V and J ends were trimmed by 0 bases and 0 bases, with 9 bases remaining between them. The CDR3 is made up of 15 amino acids. CDR3 sequence reads: CASSLDPTSSYEQYF. The CDR3 DNA follows: TGTGCCAGCAGCTTAGATCCGACTAGCTCCTACGAGCAGTACTTC.

V usage is TRBV11-3 and J usage is TRBJ1-2; a weak D match, TRBD1 (6 bases). V dropped 5 bases and J dropped 7 bases, with 17 bases sitting between them. The CDR3 sequence is 14 residues long. Germline CDR1 is SGHNT and CDR2 is YENEEA. CDR3 protein: CASSPLQGKSGYTF. CDR3 sequence (DNA): TGTGCCAGCAGCCCGCTCCAGGGGAAGAGTGGCTACACCTTC. The entire variable domain, with the rest obtained from reference TRBV11-3 and TRBJ1-2, is as follows: EAGVVQSPRYKIIEKKQPVAFWCNPISGHNTLYWYLQNLGQGPELLIRYENEEAVDDSQLPKDRFSAERLKGVDSTLKIQPAELGDSAVYLCASSPLQGKSGYTFGSGTRLTVV.

This rearrangement joins TRBV19 to TRBJ2-1; tentative D call: TRBD1 (5 bases). V lost 2 bases, J lost 5 bases, and 16 bases lay in between. This CDR3 has 16 residues. CDR1 and CDR2 (germline): LNHDA, SQIVND (reference sequence). This CDR3 reads CASSISPTGLHNEQFF. CDR3 in DNA: TGTGCCAGTAGTATAAGCCCTACAGGCCTACACAATGAGCAGTTCTTC.

The V call is TRBV7-2, the J call TRBJ1-1; D not resolved. The CDR3 has 14 residues. Per germline, CDR1 SGHTA and CDR2 FQGNSA. V gave up 1 base and J gave up 6 bases, with 12 bases separating them. CDR3 in amino acids: CASSLEAASAEAFF. CDR3 DNA sequence: TGTGCCAGCAGCTTAGAGGCGGCCAGCGCTGAAGCTTTCTTT.

The genes are TRBV14 and TRBJ1-5; D remains ambiguous. The CDR3 is 13 amino acids. The germline gives CDR1 SGHDN, CDR2 FVKESK. Trimming removed 10 bases at V and 2 bases at J, with 12 bases between. Written as DNA, the CDR3 is TGTGCCACCCGCGTGCTGGGCAATCAGCCCCAGCATTTT. Translation: CATRVLGNQPQHF.

This clone was seen more than once but under ten times. The chain uses TRBV6-6 and TRBJ1-2; possibly TRBD1 for D (6 bases). Germline CDR1 is MNHNY and CDR2 is SVGAGI (reference sequence). The V end lost 10 bases, the J end lost 9 bases, and 18 bases lay between the germline ends. The CDR3 is 12 residues long. CDR3 region: CAILGGADSYTF. The CDR3 nucleotides read TGTGCCATTCTTGGGGGGGCGGACAGCTACACCTTC.

The CDR3 spells CASSPDRHYEQYF. The CDR3 DNA follows: TGTGCCAGCAGCCCGGACAGGCACTACGAGCAGTACTTC. The chain uses TRBV7-8 and TRBJ2-7, with 7 bases matching TRBD1. In germline, CDR1 is SGHVS, CDR2 FQNEAQ. This CDR3 is 13 amino acids long. V lost 5 bases, J lost 3 bases, and 4 bases stayed unmatched.

V and J are TRBV2 and TRBJ2-2, with D unclear. The germline gives CDR1 SNHLY, CDR2 FYNNEI. This CDR3 has 14 residues. The ends were cut back, 4 bases at V and 7 bases at J, with 13 bases in the middle. The CDR3 spells CASSGGTLLGELFF. The CDR3 DNA is TGTGCCAGCAGTGGCGGCACCCTTCTCGGGGAGCTGTTTTTT.

This clone has just a few counts. V usage is TRBV5-6 and J usage is TRBJ1-5; possibly TRBD1 for D (6 bases). With 3 bases removed from V and 0 bases from J, the gap between germline ends came to 10 bases. This CDR3 contains 15 residues. CDR1 and CDR2 from the germline V gene are SGHDT and YYEEEE. The CDR3: CASSSQGNSNQPQHF. The CDR3 DNA is TGTGCCAGCAGCTCTCAGGGGAATAGCAATCAGCCCCAGCATTTT.

The V gene is TRBV3-1 (or the pseudogene TRBV3-2), the J gene TRBJ1-1, with D possibly being TRBD1 (6 bases). Germline loops: CDR1 LGHDT, CDR2 YNNKEL (reference sequence). The CDR3 loop spans 14 amino acids. The V end was cut by 4 bases, the J end by 7 bases, with 16 bases between. The DNA of the CDR3 is TGTGCCAGCAGCCCGACGGACAGTGGGGATGAAGCTTTCTTT. Its protein is CASSPTDSGDEAFF.

V usage is TRBV5-4 and J usage is TRBJ2-3, with 8 bases aligning to TRBD1. Germline values: CDR1 SGHNT, CDR2 YYREEE (reference sequence). The ends lost 5 bases at V and 4 bases at J; junction bases unmatched: 9. The CDR3 is 15 amino acids. CDR3 sequence (DNA): TGTGCCAGCAGTCGATCCGGGACAGGAGCAGATACGCAGTATTTT. It is translated as CASSRSGTGADTQYF.

The rearrangement links TRBV19 to TRBJ2-1, with TRBD2 identical over 13 bases. The CDR3 has 16 amino acids. Trimming took 4 bases from V and 7 from J; bases not matched to a gene: 7. CDR1 is LNHDA and CDR2 is SQIVND in the germline V gene (reference sequence). CDR3 in amino acids: CASSTQLAGGKNEQFF. The CDR3 DNA reads as TGTGCCAGTAGTACACAACTAGCGGGAGGGAAAAATGAGCAGTTCTTC.

This chain joins TRBV28 and TRBJ2-3; the D is unclear. CDR1 is MDHEN, CDR2 SYDVKM, per germline. The CDR3 is 15 residues long. V was clipped by 5 bases and J by 0 bases, with 12 bases between them. As DNA, the CDR3 is TGTGCCAGCAGTGAGCACAGAATTAGCACAGATACGCAGTATTTT. This encodes CASSEHRISTDTQYF.

The chain couples TRBV5-6 to TRBJ1-2; D uncertain. Germline V gene lookup returns CDR1 SGHDT and CDR2 YYEEEE. Trimming pared 3 bases from V and 4 bases from J, leaving 4 bases between. CDR3 length: 11 amino acids. CDR3 residues: CASSSSYGYTF. The CDR3 coding sequence is TGTGCCAGCAGCTCCAGCTATGGCTACACCTTC. Filled out from reference TRBV5-6 and TRBJ1-2, the complete variable domain reads DAGVTQSPTHLIKTRGQQVTLRCSPKSGHDTVSWYQQALGQGPQFIFQYYEEEERQRGNFPDRFSGHQFPNYSSELNVNALLLGDSALYLCASSSSYGYTFGSGTRLTVV.

The genes are TRBV2 and TRBJ2-3, with no clear D. This CDR3 is built from 12 residues. The V end was cut by 2 bases, the J end by 5 bases, with 5 bases between. Germline values: CDR1 SNHLY, CDR2 FYNNEI. The DNA for the CDR3 is TGTGCCAGCAGTGAAACTGGAGATACGCAGTATTTT. Amino acids: CASSETGDTQYF. Looking up the rest from reference TRBV2 and TRBJ2-3 gives the full variable domain: EPEVTQTPSHQVTQMGQEVILRCVPISNHLYFYWYRQILGQKVEFLVSFYNNEISEKSEIFDDQFSVERPDGSNFTLKIRSTKLEDSAMYFCASSETGDTQYFGPGTRLTVL.

The rearrangement uses TRBV6-4 and TRBJ2-3; 7 bases agree with TRBD2. Unmatched junction bases numbered 4, after V lost 7 bases and J lost 0 bases. The CDR3 covers 14 residues. Germline CDR1 and CDR2: MRHNA and SNTAGT. The CDR3 DNA is TGTGCCAGCAAACGGGACTACAGCACAGATACGCAGTATTTT. Its protein product is CASKRDYSTDTQYF.

This chain joins TRBV18 and TRBJ2-5; perhaps TRBD2 as D (5 bases). V lost 2 bases and J lost 5, with 18 bases in between. Germline V gene sequence: CDR1 KGHSH, CDR2 LQKENI. This CDR3 region has 16 residues. The DNA for the CDR3 is TGTGCCAGCTCACCAATAGGGCGTCGAGGGCCGGAGACCCAGTACTTC. Residues: CASSPIGRRGPETQYF.

The chain links TRBV3-1 (or the pseudogene TRBV3-2) to TRBJ2-2; TRBD2 might be the D (5 bases). This CDR3 contains 18 residues. Germline V gene lookup returns CDR1 LGHDT and CDR2 YNNKEL (reference sequence). Trimming removed 0 bases from V and 1 base from J, with 15 bases in between. The CDR3 reads CASSQEFGFRENTGELFF. CDR3 in DNA: TGTGCCAGCAGCCAAGAATTCGGATTCCGGGAGAACACCGGGGAGCTGTTTTTT.

J is TRBJ1-1 and V is TRBV11-3; 11 positions match TRBD1. CDR3 length: 15 residues. With 5 bases clipped from V and 4 bases from J, the junction kept 6 bases outside the gene matches. Germline V CDR1 and CDR2: SGHNT, YENEEA. The CDR3 reads CASSPGQGASTEAFF. The CDR3 region has the DNA TGTGCCAGCAGCCCCGGACAGGGGGCTTCCACTGAAGCTTTCTTT.

The rearrangement joins TRBV23-1 to TRBJ2-7; TRBD2 aligns across 9 bases. TRBV23-1 falls under the ORF class, with uncertain function. This CDR3 is 16 amino acids long. The J segment lost 2 bases and the V segment lost 0 bases, leaving 5 bases of the junction unmatched. CDR3 sequence: CASSQSNRGRAYEQYF. The CDR3 DNA reads TGCGCCAGCAGTCAATCGAACCGCGGGAGGGCCTACGAGCAGTACTTC.

CDR3 residues: CASSSQGHPDTQYF. DNA of the CDR3: TGTGCCAGTAGTTCCCAGGGCCACCCAGATACGCAGTATTTT. The chain uses TRBV19 and TRBJ2-3, with D maybe TRBD1 (5 bases). CDR3 size: 14 residues. The V gene's germline CDR1 is LNHDA and CDR2 SQIVND (reference sequence). V shed 5 bases and J shed 4 bases, with 13 bases lying between them. Drawing the rest from reference TRBV19 and TRBJ2-3, the complete variable domain is DGGITQSPKYLFRKEGQNVTLSCEQNLNHDAMYWYRQDPGQGLRLIYYSQIVNDFQKGDIAEGYSVSREKKESFPLTVTSAQKNPTAFYLCASSSQGHPDTQYFGPGTRLTVL.

This clone was detected only once. The chain is built from TRBV28 and TRBJ1-3; TRBD1 matches 7 bases. J was trimmed by 0 bases and V by 6 bases; bases with no gene match: 11. Germline CDR1 MDHEN, CDR2 SYDVKM. CDR3 length equals 17 residues. The CDR3 here is CASSSGGSLFSGNTIYF. CDR3 bases: TGTGCCAGCAGCTCAGGGGGTTCCCTCTTCTCTGGAAACACCATATATTTT.